The clone carrying this T cell receptor (beta chain) was recorded only once. The data were obtained in a study of control samples from healthy donors and cancer patients. V shed 0 bases and J 8 bases; nucleotides not matched to a gene: 4. This CDR3 comprises 15 residues. Germline V gene lookup returns CDR1 MNHNY and CDR2 SVGAGI (reference sequence). Profiling relied on immunoSEQ multiplex PCR, and the TCRdb table lists in-frame clones only, not all of them. The profile shows 150,000 to 200,000 clones, roughly 89% of them singletons. The sequenced sample was blood. The sequence was collected from a woman between 45 and 65 years old in good health. The chain recombines TRBV6-6 with TRBJ1-3, with 10 bases that match TRBD1. The CDR3 nucleotides read TGTGCCAGCAGTTACTCGGGACAGGGGAGCGACACCATATATTTT. Translated: CASSYSGQGSDTIYF.